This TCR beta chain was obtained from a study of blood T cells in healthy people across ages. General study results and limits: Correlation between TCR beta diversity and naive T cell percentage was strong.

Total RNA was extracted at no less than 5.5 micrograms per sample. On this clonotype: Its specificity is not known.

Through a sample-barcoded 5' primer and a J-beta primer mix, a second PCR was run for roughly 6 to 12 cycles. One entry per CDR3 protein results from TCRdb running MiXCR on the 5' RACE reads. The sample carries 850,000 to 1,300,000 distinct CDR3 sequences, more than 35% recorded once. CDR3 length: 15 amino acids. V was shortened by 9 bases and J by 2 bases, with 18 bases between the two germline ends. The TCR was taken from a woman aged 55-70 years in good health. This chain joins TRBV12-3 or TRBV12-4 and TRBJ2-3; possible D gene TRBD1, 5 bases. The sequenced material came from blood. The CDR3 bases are TGTGCCAGTCATCAGGGTCCCATTTCCACAGATACGCAGTATTTT. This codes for CASHQGPISTDTQYF.